The 19 T cell receptor beta chains below were found in one sample sequenced in a study of Ad26.COV2.S vaccination and SARS-CoV-2 variants. Treatment described: 15 to 20 received Ad26.COV2.S at low or high dose, single or two shots; about five received placebo; per-sample allocation not given. Sampling took place 63 days after the first vaccine or placebo injection. The data were produced by immunoSEQ multiplex PCR, yet TCRdb's version contains in-frame clones alone and is incomplete. The profile shows roughly 320,000 clones, roughly 84% of them singletons. The sample in question was peripheral blood, obtained in a trial of Ad26.COV2.S vaccine versus placebo. These receptors were obtained from a person between 18 and 65 years old who received the Ad26.COV2.S COVID-19 vaccine or a placebo.

The rearrangement links TRBV21-1 to TRBJ2-7; TRBD2, the D gene given by the table, was not confirmed from the DNA. TRBV21-1 is assigned pseudogene status. The CDR3 has 15 residues. Here the CDR3 reads CASSARGGPSYEQYF. In DNA, the CDR3 is TGTGCCAGCAGCGCGCGGGGGGGACCATCCTACGAGCAGTACTTC.

The rearrangement joins TRBV11-2 to TRBJ2-7; weak D call: TRBD2 (5 bases). Germline-derived CDR1 and CDR2 are SGHAT and FQNNGV. V lost 5 bases, J lost 2 bases, and 10 bases lay in between. The CDR3 has 13 amino acids. In nucleotides, the CDR3 is TGTGCCAGCAGCGCCGGGGATCCCTACGAGCAGTACTTC. Translated: CASSAGDPYEQYF.

The V gene is TRBV7-9, the J gene TRBJ2-1, with TRBD1 identical over 7 bases. The CDR3 has 15 residues. Germline V gene sequence: CDR1 SEHNR, CDR2 FQNEAQ (reference sequence). Trimming took 5 bases from V and 6 from J; bases not matched to a gene: 10. CDR3: CASSRQGTNSNEQFF. CDR3 in DNA: TGTGCCAGCAGCCGACAGGGTACAAATTCCAATGAGCAGTTCTTC.

The CDR3 loop is CATQVAYGYTF. As DNA, the CDR3 is TGTGCCACCCAGGTGGCATATGGCTACACCTTC. The rearrangement uses TRBV6-6 and TRBJ1-2; D is uncertain. The CDR3 sequence is 11 residues long. Germline CDR1 is MNHNY and CDR2 is SVGAGI (reference sequence). With 10 bases removed from V and 5 bases from J, the gap between germline ends came to 11 bases.

The CDR3 sequence is CATSRELGGYEQYF. The CDR3 nucleotides read TGTGCCACCAGCAGGGAACTAGGCGGATACGAGCAGTACTTC. V is TRBV15 and J is TRBJ2-7, with D perhaps TRBD2 (5 bases). Germline CDR1 is LNHNV and CDR2 is YYDKDF (reference sequence). The CDR3 sequence is 14 residues long. Trimming removed 3 bases from V and 4 bases from J, with 13 bases in between.

The chain couples TRBV15 to TRBJ1-4, with 9 bases matching TRBD1. V shed 3 bases, J shed 8 bases, and the junction held 4 bases outside the gene matches. The CDR3 length is 14 residues. Germline CDR1 is LNHNV and CDR2 is YYDKDF (reference sequence). CDR3 sequence: CATSRDRGPEKLFF. CDR3 nucleotides: TGTGCCACCAGCAGGGACAGGGGACCCGAAAAACTGTTTTTT.

This clone has more than one count but fewer than ten. V is TRBV3-1 (or the pseudogene TRBV3-2) and J is TRBJ1-1; possibly TRBD1 for D (5 bases). The CDR3 runs 13 residues. With 1 base removed from V and 10 bases from J, the gap between germline ends came to 13 bases. CDR1 and CDR2 (germline): LGHDT, YNNKEL (reference sequence). CDR3 region: CASSQGRGNVAFF. CDR3 nucleotide sequence: TGTGCCAGCAGCCAAGGTAGGGGTAATGTAGCTTTCTTT.

The rearrangement uses TRBV5-1 and TRBJ1-4; D is undetermined. The V and J ends lost 1 base and 8 bases respectively, with 6 bases between them. Germline V lookup: CDR1 SGHRS, CDR2 YFSETQ. This CDR3 comprises 12 residues. The CDR3 bases are TGCGCCAGCAGCTTGTTAGGGGAAAAACTGTTTTTT. It specifies CASSLLGEKLFF.

The CDR3 nucleotides are TGTGCCTGGAGTGTACGGTGGACAGGGGTCTACTATAATTCACCCCTCCACTTT. Translation: CAWSVRWTGVYYNSPLHF. This chain uses TRBV30 with TRBJ1-6; TRBD1 aligns across 9 bases. Germline CDR1 reads GTSNPN; CDR2 reads SVGIG (reference sequence). This CDR3 has 18 residues. The V gene end was trimmed by 0 bases and the J gene end by 3 bases; junction bases not matched to a gene: 9.

The V call is TRBV7-2, the J call TRBJ1-2; D call uncertain. Trimming shortened V by 8 bases and J by 4 bases, and 14 bases separated the two germline ends. The germline CDR1 and CDR2 sequences are SGHTA and FQGNSA. The length of the CDR3 is 13 residues. In DNA form, the CDR3 reads TGTGCCAGCTTAGGGCAGGCAGGCTATGGCTACACCTTC. This sequence encodes CASLGQAGYGYTF. Supplemented by reference TRBV7-2 and TRBJ1-2, the full variable domain reads GAGVSQSPSNKVTEKGKDVELRCDPISGHTALYWYRQSLGQGLEFLIYFQGNSAPDKSGLPSDRFSAERTGGSVSTLTIQRTQQEDSAVYLCASLGQAGYGYTFGSGTRLTVV.

The chain employs TRBV11-1 and TRBJ1-2; 10 bases agree with TRBD1. The ends lost 5 bases at V and 8 bases at J; junction bases unmatched: 14. The germline V gene encodes CDR1 SGHAT and CDR2 FQDESV (reference sequence). The CDR3 totals 16 residues. CDR3 loop: CASSPRPVRDRGGYTF. CDR3 in DNA: TGTGCCAGCAGCCCCCGACCCGTCCGGGACAGGGGCGGCTACACCTTC.

This chain links TRBV6-2 or TRBV6-3 with TRBJ1-2; 8 bases agree with TRBD1. J was trimmed by 4 bases and V by 0 bases; bases with no gene match: 4. Looked up from germline, CDR1 is MNHEY and CDR2 is SVGEGT. The CDR3 length is 15 residues. CDR3 in DNA: TGTGCCAGCAGTTACTCCGGGACAGGTCCCTATGGCTACACCTTC. Its translation: CASSYSGTGPYGYTF.

The rearrangement links TRBV7-6 to TRBJ2-7, with a tentative D call TRBD1 (5 bases). V was shortened by 5 bases and J by 4 bases, with 9 bases between the two germline ends. CDR3 length: 12 amino acids. Germline loops: CDR1 SGHVS, CDR2 FNYEAQ. Here the CDR3 reads CASSPTAYEQYF. CDR3 sequence (DNA): TGTGCCAGCAGCCCGACAGCGTACGAGCAGTACTTC.

The chain couples TRBV5-1 to TRBJ2-1; 7 bases line up with TRBD2. V shed 0 bases and J 4 bases; nucleotides not matched to a gene: 4. Germline CDR1 is SGHRS and CDR2 is YFSETQ. The CDR3 is made up of 15 amino acids. Here the CDR3 reads CASSLGASGYNEQFF. The CDR3 DNA sequence: TGCGCCAGCAGCTTGGGGGCTAGCGGTTACAATGAGCAGTTCTTC.

The chain has TRBV11-1 and TRBJ2-7; tentative D call: TRBD1 (6 bases). Trimming left V 5 bases short and J 2 bases short, with 13 bases between. The CDR3 is made up of 14 amino acids. CDR1 and CDR2 from the germline V gene are SGHAT and FQDESV (reference sequence). CDR3 in DNA: TGTGCCAGCAGCCCCAGGGGCTATACCTACGAGCAGTACTTC. It specifies CASSPRGYTYEQYF.

The V and J genes are TRBV5-4 and TRBJ1-2; the D gene is possibly TRBD1 (5 bases). Trimming took off 0 bases at V and 4 bases at J, with 7 bases between the two ends. The CDR3 covers 13 residues. CDR1 SGHNT and CDR2 YYREEE come from the germline V gene (reference sequence). DNA for the CDR3: TGTGCCAGCAGCTTGGAGGGGACCTATGGCTACACCTTC. Its translation: CASSLEGTYGYTF.

The rearrangement uses TRBV10-3 and TRBJ1-2; tentative D call: TRBD1 (6 bases). The length of the CDR3 is 13 residues. The V and J ends lost 6 bases and 4 bases respectively, with 12 bases between them. The germline gives CDR1 ENHRY, CDR2 SYGVKD. The CDR3 region has the DNA TGTGCCATCAGCGCACAGGGCGGCTATGGCTACACCTTC. As protein: CAISAQGGYGYTF.

This chain connects TRBV30 to TRBJ2-5; 15 bases are a match to TRBD2. The CDR3 has 15 amino acids. Germline CDR1 is GTSNPN and CDR2 is SVGIG (reference sequence). V trimming: 7 bases; J trimming: 5 bases; junction bases outside the gene matches: 8. The CDR3 spells CAFGLAGGRTETQYF. CDR3 in DNA: TGTGCCTTTGGACTAGCGGGGGGGAGGACGGAGACCCAGTACTTC. The variable domain in full, with the rest retrieved from reference TRBV30 and TRBJ2-5, is SQTIHQWPATLVQPVGSPLSLECTVEGTSNPNLYWYRQAAGRGLQLLFYSVGIGQISSEVPQNLSASRPQDRQFILSSKKLLLSDSGFYLCAFGLAGGRTETQYFGPGTRLLVL.

The chain employs TRBV7-2 and TRBJ1-6; no clear D gene. Trimming took 5 bases from V and 5 from J, leaving 19 bases between them. The germline gives CDR1 SGHTA, CDR2 FQGNSA. The CDR3 extends over 17 amino acids. In nucleotides, the CDR3 is TGTGCCAGCAGCCCTAGAGTTGGAGGGAATAATAATTCACCCCTCCACTTT. It encodes CASSPRVGGNNNSPLHF.